The present T cell receptor (beta chain) was sequenced within a study of cytomegalovirus exposure and HLA in healthy donors. Whole-study results and caveats: There were a few CMV-associated chains whose specificity for CMV antigens was confirmed in vitro.

From germline, CDR1 is KGHSH and CDR2 LQKENI. The CDR3 loop spans 14 amino acids. J lost 7 bases, V lost 4 bases, and 7 bases had no gene match. About this clone: Its matching antigen is unknown.

PCR primers comprised 60 Vbeta and 13 Jbeta primers. This table comes from immunoSEQ multiplex PCR, and its TCRdb copy is limited to in-frame clones, with some not included. The table includes some 110,000 clones, 9.5% detected once. The receptor was isolated from a man younger than 40 in good health and CMV-seronegative. The genes are TRBV18 and TRBJ1-1, with TRBD1 identical over 9 bases. The specimen was PBMCs. In DNA form, the CDR3 reads TGTGCCAGCTCACGAACAGGGGGCGGCCTTGAAGCTTTCTTT. Encoded protein: CASSRTGGGLEAFF.